This T cell receptor (beta chain) is from a study of T cells in Graves' hyperthyroidism and ophthalmopathy. Amplification yielded TCR beta CDR3 regions, with RNA transcripts as the source. Initially, a first-round RT-PCR of the TCR CDR3 employed the HTBI primer set. MiXCR was run by TCRdb on the multiplex PCR reads, yielding one entry per CDR3 protein. The sample lists fewer than 350,000 distinct CDR3 sequences; approximately 12% were seen once. Sequencing was performed on blood. This sequence originates from a woman aged 25 to 39 with Graves' hyperthyroidism that later progressed to Graves' ophthalmopathy.

The CDR3 reads CASSLAGQGGNIQYF. The CDR3 coding sequence is TGTGCCAGCAGCTTGGCCGGGCAGGGCGGGAACATTCAGTACTTC. V usage is TRBV5-4 and J usage is TRBJ2-4; D tentatively fits TRBD1 or TRBD2 (5 bases each). Germline CDR1 is SGHNT and CDR2 is YYREEE (reference sequence). The CDR3 has 15 amino acids. Trimming stripped 0 bases from V and 7 bases from J, with 14 bases between.